The next 6 T cell receptor beta chains were all read from a single sample in a study of T cells in localized non-small cell lung cancer. This table comes from immunoSEQ multiplex PCR, and its TCRdb copy is limited to in-frame clones, with some not included. This table has 30,000 to 35,000 clones, roughly 93% appearing once. The source material was peripheral blood, sampled before any cancer treatment. All receptors come from a female donor over 55 with stage I lung adenocarcinoma.

The V call is TRBV18, the J call TRBJ2-5, with 10 bases identical to TRBD1. Germline lookup yields CDR1 KGHSH and CDR2 LQKENI. V was clipped by 6 bases and J by 5 bases; unmatched bases: 6. CDR3 length equals 14 residues. The DNA for the CDR3 is TGTGCCAGCTCGCGCGACAGGGGGCTGGAGACCCAGTACTTC. It specifies CASSRDRGLETQYF. Combining the CDR3 with reference TRBV18 and TRBJ2-5 gives the whole variable domain NAGVMQNPRHLVRRRGQEARLRCSPMKGHSHVYWYRQLPEEGLKFMVYLQKENIIDESGMPKERFSAEFPKEGPSILRIQQVVRGDSAAYFCASSRDRGLETQYFGPGTRLLVL.

This clone showed up just once. The chain employs TRBV7-9 and TRBJ2-3; 10 nucleotides agree with TRBD2. The CDR3 runs to 17 residues. Germline assignment: CDR1 SEHNR and CDR2 FQNEAQ (reference sequence). The V segment lost 3 bases and the J segment 0 bases; nucleotides outside the gene matches: 6. CDR3 sequence: CASSLERGGTSTDTQYF. As DNA, the CDR3 is TGTGCCAGCAGCTTGGAGCGGGGGGGGACTAGCACAGATACGCAGTATTTT.

The J gene is TRBJ2-7, the V gene TRBV5-6, with TRBD2 matching over 11 bases. The CDR3 contains 15 residues. Trimming removed 4 bases from V and 0 bases from J; junction bases left unmatched: 3. Germline assignment: CDR1 SGHDT and CDR2 YYEEEE. The CDR3 bases are TGTGCCAGCAGCGGAGGACTAGCGGGCTCCTACGAGCAGTACTTC. Amino acid sequence: CASSGGLAGSYEQYF. Full variable domain (rest looked up from reference TRBV5-6 and TRBJ2-7): DAGVTQSPTHLIKTRGQQVTLRCSPKSGHDTVSWYQQALGQGPQFIFQYYEEEERQRGNFPDRFSGHQFPNYSSELNVNALLLGDSALYLCASSGGLAGSYEQYFGPGTRLTVT.

V is TRBV18 and J is TRBJ2-3, with 7 bases identical to TRBD1. The CDR3 has 14 residues. Germline CDR1 and CDR2: KGHSH and LQKENI. The junction had 4 bases not matched to a gene; V was cut back by 3 bases and J by 4 bases. DNA of the CDR3: TGTGCCAGCTCACCTACCACAGGGGCAGATACGCAGTATTTT. Its translation: CASSPTTGADTQYF.

J is TRBJ1-4 and V is TRBV28, with 9 bases aligning to TRBD1. The J segment lost 4 bases and the V segment lost 4 bases, leaving 4 bases of the junction unmatched. CDR3 length: 15 residues. CDR1 and CDR2 from the germline V gene are MDHEN and SYDVKM. CDR3 in amino acids: CASSSTGGVNEKLFF. The CDR3 DNA follows: TGTGCCAGCAGTTCGACAGGGGGGGTTAATGAAAAACTGTTTTTT.

This CDR3 is CASRLDAGTGGFRGTEAFF. The DNA for the CDR3 is TGTGCCAGCAGATTGGACGCCGGGACAGGGGGCTTTCGAGGCACTGAAGCTTTCTTT. The chain couples TRBV28 to TRBJ1-1; TRBD1 matches at 12 bases. J lost 4 bases, V lost 6 bases, and 18 bases had no gene match. This CDR3 is built from 19 residues. Germline CDR1 reads MDHEN; CDR2 reads SYDVKM. The full variable domain, rest sourced from reference TRBV28 and TRBJ1-1, is DVKVTQSSRYLVKRTGEKVFLECVQDMDHENMFWYRQDPGLGLRLIYFSYDVKMKEKGDIPEGYSVSREKKERFSLILESASTNQTSMYLCASRLDAGTGGFRGTEAFFGQGTRLTVV.